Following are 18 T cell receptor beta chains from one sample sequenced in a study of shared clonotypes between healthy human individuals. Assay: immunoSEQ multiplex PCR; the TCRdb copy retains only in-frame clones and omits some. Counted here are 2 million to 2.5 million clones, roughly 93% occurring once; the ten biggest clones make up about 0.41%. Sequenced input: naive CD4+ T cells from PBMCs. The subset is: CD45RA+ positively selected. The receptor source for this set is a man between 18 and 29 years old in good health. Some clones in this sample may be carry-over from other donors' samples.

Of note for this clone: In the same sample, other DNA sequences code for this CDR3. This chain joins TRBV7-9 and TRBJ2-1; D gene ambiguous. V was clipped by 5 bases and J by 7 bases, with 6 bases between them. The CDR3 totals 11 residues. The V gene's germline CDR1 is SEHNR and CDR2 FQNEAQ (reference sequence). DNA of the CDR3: TGTGCCAGCAGCCCCCAGAATGAGCAGTTCTTC. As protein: CASSPQNEQFF.

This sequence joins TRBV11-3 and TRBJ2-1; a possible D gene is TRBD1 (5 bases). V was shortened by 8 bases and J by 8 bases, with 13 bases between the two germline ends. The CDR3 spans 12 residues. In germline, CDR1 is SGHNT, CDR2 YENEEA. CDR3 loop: CASGRSTDEQFF. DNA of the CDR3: TGTGCCAGCGGGCGGTCGACAGATGAGCAGTTCTTC. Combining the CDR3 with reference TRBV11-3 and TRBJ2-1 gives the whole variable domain EAGVVQSPRYKIIEKKQPVAFWCNPISGHNTLYWYLQNLGQGPELLIRYENEEAVDDSQLPKDRFSAERLKGVDSTLKIQPAELGDSAVYLCASGRSTDEQFFGPGTRLTVL.

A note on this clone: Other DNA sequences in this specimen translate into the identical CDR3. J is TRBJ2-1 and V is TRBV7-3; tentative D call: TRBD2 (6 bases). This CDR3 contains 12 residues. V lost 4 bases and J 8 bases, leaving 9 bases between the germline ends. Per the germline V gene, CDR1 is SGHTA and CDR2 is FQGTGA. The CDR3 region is CASSSGGDEQFF. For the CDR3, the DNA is TGTGCCAGCAGCTCCGGAGGGGATGAGCAGTTCTTC.

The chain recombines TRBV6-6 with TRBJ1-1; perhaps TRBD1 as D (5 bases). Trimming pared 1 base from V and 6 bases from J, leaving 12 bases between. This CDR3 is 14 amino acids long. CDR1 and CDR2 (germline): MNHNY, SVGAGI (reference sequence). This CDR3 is CASSYLGGIAEAFF. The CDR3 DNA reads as TGTGCCAGCAGTTACTTGGGGGGGATCGCTGAAGCTTTCTTT.

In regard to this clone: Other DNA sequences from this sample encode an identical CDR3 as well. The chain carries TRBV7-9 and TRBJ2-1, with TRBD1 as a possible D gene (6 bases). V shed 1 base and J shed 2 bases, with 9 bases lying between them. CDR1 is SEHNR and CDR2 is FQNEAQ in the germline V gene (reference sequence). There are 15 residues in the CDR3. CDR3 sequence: CASSLGQGPYNEQFF. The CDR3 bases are TGTGCCAGCAGCTTAGGGCAGGGGCCCTACAATGAGCAGTTCTTC.

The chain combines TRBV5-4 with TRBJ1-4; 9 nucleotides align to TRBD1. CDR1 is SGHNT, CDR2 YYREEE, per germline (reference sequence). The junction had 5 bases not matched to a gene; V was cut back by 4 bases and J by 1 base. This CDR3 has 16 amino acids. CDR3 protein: CASSTTGGGTNEKLFF. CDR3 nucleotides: TGTGCCAGCAGCACGACAGGGGGGGGAACTAATGAAAAACTGTTTTTT.

CDR3 in DNA: TGTGCCAGCAGCCGAGGCCTAGCGGGCCAAGAGACCCAGTACTTC. Protein sequence: CASSRGLAGQETQYF. The chain joins TRBV5-4 to TRBJ2-5, with TRBD2 matching over 8 bases. Germline CDR1 reads SGHNT; CDR2 reads YYREEE (reference sequence). CDR3 size: 15 residues. V dropped 4 bases and J dropped 1; count of bases not matched to a gene: 6. Full variable domain (remainder filled in from reference TRBV5-4 and TRBJ2-5): ETGVTQSPTHLIKTRGQQVTLRCSSQSGHNTVSWYQQALGQGPQFIFQYYREEENGRGNFPPRFSGLQFPNYSSELNVNALELDDSALYLCASSRGLAGQETQYFGPGTRLLVL.

In DNA form, the CDR3 reads TGTGCCAGCAGTTTAAGGTTTCGCGCTGATACGCAGTATTTT. It yields the protein CASSLRFRADTQYF. V gene TRBV28 combines with J gene TRBJ2-3; D not certain. Between the trimmed V and J ends, which lost 2 bases and 6 bases, there was a span of 12 bases. CDR1 MDHEN and CDR2 SYDVKM come from the germline V gene. This CDR3 spans 14 amino acids.

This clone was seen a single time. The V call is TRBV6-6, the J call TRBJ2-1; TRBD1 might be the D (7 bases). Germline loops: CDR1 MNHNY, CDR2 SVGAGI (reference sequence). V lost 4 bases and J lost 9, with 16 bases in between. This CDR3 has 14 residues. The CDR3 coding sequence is TGTGCCAGCAGTTTGTTAACGGAGGGGGCTGAGCAGTTCTTC. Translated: CASSLLTEGAEQFF.

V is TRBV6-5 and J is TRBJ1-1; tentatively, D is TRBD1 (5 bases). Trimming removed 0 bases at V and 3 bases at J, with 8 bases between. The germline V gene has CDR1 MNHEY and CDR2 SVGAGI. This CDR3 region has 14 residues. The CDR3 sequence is CASSYSRGDTEAFF. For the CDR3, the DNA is TGTGCCAGCAGTTACTCGCGGGGGGACACTGAAGCTTTCTTT.

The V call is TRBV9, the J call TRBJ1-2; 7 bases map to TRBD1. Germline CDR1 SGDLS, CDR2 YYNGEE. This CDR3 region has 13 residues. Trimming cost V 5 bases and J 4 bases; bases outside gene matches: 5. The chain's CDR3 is CASSAGQAYGYTF. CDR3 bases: TGTGCCAGCAGTGCCGGACAGGCCTATGGCTACACCTTC.

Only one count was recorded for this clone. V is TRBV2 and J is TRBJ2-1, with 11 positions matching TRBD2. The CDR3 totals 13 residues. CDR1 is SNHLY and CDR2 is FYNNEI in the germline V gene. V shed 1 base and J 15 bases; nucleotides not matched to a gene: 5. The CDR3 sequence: CASSEETSGSLFF. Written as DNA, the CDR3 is TGTGCCAGCAGTGAAGAAACTAGCGGGAGTTTGTTCTTC.

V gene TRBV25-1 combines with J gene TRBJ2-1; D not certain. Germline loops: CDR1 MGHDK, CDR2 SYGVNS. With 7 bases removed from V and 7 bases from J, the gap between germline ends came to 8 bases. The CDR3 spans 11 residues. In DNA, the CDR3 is TGTGCCAGCACCCTATTGAATGAGCAGTTCTTC. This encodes CASTLLNEQFF.

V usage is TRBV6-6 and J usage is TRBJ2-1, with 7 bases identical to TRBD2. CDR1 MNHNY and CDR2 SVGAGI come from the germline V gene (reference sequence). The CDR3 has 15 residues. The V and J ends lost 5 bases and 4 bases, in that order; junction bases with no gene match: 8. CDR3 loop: CASSRLADQYNEQFF. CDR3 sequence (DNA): TGTGCCAGCAGTCGCCTAGCGGATCAATACAATGAGCAGTTCTTC.

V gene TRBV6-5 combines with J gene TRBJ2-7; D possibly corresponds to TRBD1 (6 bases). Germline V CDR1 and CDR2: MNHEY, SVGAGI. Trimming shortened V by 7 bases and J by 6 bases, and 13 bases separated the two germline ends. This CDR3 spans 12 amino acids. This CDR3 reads CASTLRGSEQYF. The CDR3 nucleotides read TGTGCCAGCACCCTGAGGGGGAGCGAGCAGTACTTC.

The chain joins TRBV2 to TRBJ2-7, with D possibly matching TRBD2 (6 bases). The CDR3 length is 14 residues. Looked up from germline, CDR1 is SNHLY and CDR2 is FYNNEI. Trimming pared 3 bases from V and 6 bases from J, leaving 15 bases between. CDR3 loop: CASSDSGVTSEQYF. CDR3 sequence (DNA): TGTGCCAGCAGTGACTCGGGAGTAACAAGCGAGCAGTACTTC.

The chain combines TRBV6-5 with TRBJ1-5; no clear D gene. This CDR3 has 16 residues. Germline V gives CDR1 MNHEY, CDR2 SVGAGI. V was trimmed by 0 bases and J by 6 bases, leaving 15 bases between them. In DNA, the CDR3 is TGTGCCAGCAGTTACTCTTCGCCGGGTGGAGGTCAGCCCCAGCATTTT. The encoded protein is CASSYSSPGGGQPQHF.

CDR3 protein: CASSTSTRTGELFF. The CDR3 DNA reads as TGTGCCAGCAGTACGTCCACTCGTACCGGGGAGCTGTTTTTT. The chain is built from TRBV9 and TRBJ2-2; D call uncertain. The V gene lost 5 bases and the J gene lost 5 bases, with 13 bases spanning the gap. Looked up from germline, CDR1 is SGDLS and CDR2 is YYNGEE. The CDR3 has 14 residues.